This TCR beta chain was captured by sequencing in a study of cytomegalovirus exposure and HLA in healthy donors. Findings and limits, study-wide: Presence/absence results assume similar sequencing depth per donor, which may not hold.

PCR amplification relied on 60 Vbeta primers (plus 13 Jbeta primers). The table came from immunoSEQ multiplex PCR; TCRdb's copy has only in-frame clones and leaves some out. The sample has 150,000 to 200,000 clones, roughly 82% seen once; the top ten hold approximately 6.5%. This clone has only a few counts. The antigen is unknown. Germline and junction disagree at one end, which may indicate a read error. The CDR3 contains 17 residues. CDR1 is SEHNR and CDR2 is FQNEAQ in the germline V gene (reference sequence). The clonotype comes from a man between 45 and 60 years old in good health and CMV-seropositive. This chain links TRBV7-9 with TRBJ2-3; 11 bases fit TRBD2. Sequenced material: PBMCs. The CDR3 nucleotides are TGTTCCAGCAGCCCATGGACTAGCGGGCCTAGCACAGATACGCAGTATTTT. As protein: CSSSPWTSGPSTDTQYF. Full variable domain (rest looked up from reference TRBV7-9 and TRBJ2-3): DTGVSQNPRHKITKRGQNVTFRCDPISEHNRLYWYRQTLGQGPEFLTYFQNEAQLEKSRLLSDRFSAERPKGSFSTLEIQRTEQGDSAMYLCSSSPWTSGPSTDTQYFGPGTRLTVL.